The 6 T cell receptor beta chains listed next were all sequenced from one sample in a study of T cell responses to AZD1222 COVID-19 vaccine. Sequencing was performed with immunoSEQ multiplex PCR; in TCRdb, only in-frame clones are kept and a portion is missing. The profile covers approximately 100,000 clones, with less than 90% appearing a single time and just under 5% taken by the ten largest. The material sequenced was peripheral blood, taken 28 days after the second AZD1222 dose. All receptors derive from an adult who received the AZD1222 COVID-19 vaccine.

CDR3 sequence reads: CASSLAGTPSGANVLTF. In nucleotides, the CDR3 is TGTGCCAGCAGCTTAGCGGGGACACCCTCTGGGGCCAACGTCCTGACTTTC. The chain uses TRBV5-8 and TRBJ2-6; tentative D call: TRBD2 (7 bases). CDR3 length: 17 residues. Deletions cut 2 bases from V and 0 bases from J, with 12 bases between. Germline V gene lookup returns CDR1 SGHTS and CDR2 YDEGEE.

The chain links TRBV3-1 (or the pseudogene TRBV3-2) to TRBJ1-1; no clear D. The germline V and J ends were trimmed by 3 bases and 3 bases, with 8 bases remaining between them. Germline V lookup: CDR1 LGHDT, CDR2 YNNKEL (reference sequence). The CDR3 runs to 13 residues. The CDR3 protein is CASSQGTYTEAFF. CDR3 DNA sequence: TGTGCCAGCAGCCAGGGCACCTACACTGAAGCTTTCTTT.

The chain combines TRBV2 with TRBJ1-6, with D perhaps TRBD1 (5 bases). With 8 bases removed from V and 14 bases from J, the gap between germline ends came to 16 bases. CDR3 length: 12 amino acids. The germline CDR1 and CDR2 sequences are SNHLY and FYNNEI. The CDR3 sequence: CASGPGTFTLHF. The CDR3 DNA reads TGTGCCAGCGGTCCGGGGACCTTCACCCTCCACTTT.

The rearrangement joins TRBV28 to TRBJ1-1; 8 bases line up with TRBD1. Germline V gene lookup returns CDR1 MDHEN and CDR2 SYDVKM. CDR3 length: 15 residues. With 5 bases clipped from V and 7 bases from J, the junction kept 12 bases outside the gene matches. CDR3 loop: CASSRRTGRKNEAFF. CDR3 coding DNA: TGTGCCAGCAGTCGACGGACAGGGAGAAAAAATGAAGCTTTCTTT.

This sequence joins TRBV9 and TRBJ2-7; 8 bases fit TRBD1. In germline, CDR1 is SGDLS, CDR2 YYNGEE. CDR3 length: 13 amino acids. J was trimmed by 6 bases and V by 4 bases; bases with no gene match: 6. The DNA of the CDR3 is TGTGCCAGCAGCCCCCGTGGACAGGGCGAGCAGTACTTC. Protein: CASSPRGQGEQYF.

The V gene is TRBV4-1, the J gene TRBJ1-1; D may be TRBD1 (6 bases). Germline lookup yields CDR1 MGHRA and CDR2 YSYEKL. Trimming left V 0 bases short and J 3 bases short, with 11 bases between. This CDR3 has 15 residues. In DNA, the CDR3 is TGCGCCAGCAGCCAAGATCTACAGGGATACACTGAAGCTTTCTTT. Its protein product is CASSQDLQGYTEAFF.